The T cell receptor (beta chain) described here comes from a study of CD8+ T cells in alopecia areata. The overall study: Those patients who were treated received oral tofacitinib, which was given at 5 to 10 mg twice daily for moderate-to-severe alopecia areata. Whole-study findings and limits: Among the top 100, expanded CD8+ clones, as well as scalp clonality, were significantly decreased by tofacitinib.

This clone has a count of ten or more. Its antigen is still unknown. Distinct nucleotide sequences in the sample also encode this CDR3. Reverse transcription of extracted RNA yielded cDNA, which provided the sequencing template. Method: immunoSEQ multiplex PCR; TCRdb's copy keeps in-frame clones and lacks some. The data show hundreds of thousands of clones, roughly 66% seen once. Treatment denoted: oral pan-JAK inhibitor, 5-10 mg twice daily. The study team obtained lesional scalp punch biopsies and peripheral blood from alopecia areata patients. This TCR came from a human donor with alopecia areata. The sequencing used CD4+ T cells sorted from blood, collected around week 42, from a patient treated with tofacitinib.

The DNA for the CDR3 is TGCGCCAGCAGCTTGGACACAACTAATGAAAAACTGTTTTTT. Its protein product is CASSLDTTNEKLFF. The J gene is TRBJ1-4, the V gene TRBV5-1; D is unclear. The CDR3 runs 14 residues. The ends were cut back, 0 bases at V and 0 bases at J, with 3 bases in the middle. Germline V gene data show CDR1 as SGHRS and CDR2 as YFSETQ.